The 8 T cell receptor beta chains given below trace back to one sample, sequenced in a study of blood T cells in healthy people across ages. The authors ran a second PCR of 7 to 11 cycles using a sample-barcoded 5' primer and a J-beta primer mix. TCRdb passed the 5' RACE reads through MiXCR, listing each CDR3 protein once. The top ten clones hold approximately 0.75% of a sample with over a million distinct CDR3 sequences, approximately 26% of them seen once. These data were also reused for a study on T cells of mothers and their children.

The sequencing sample was made of blood. These receptor sequences come from a girl aged 2 to 9 in good health.

The chain couples TRBV12-3 or TRBV12-4 to TRBJ1-1; no firm D call. The ends were cut back, 6 bases at V and 7 bases at J, with 18 bases in the middle. The CDR3 has 14 amino acids. The CDR3 nucleotides read TGTGCCAGCAGAACTCCTGGGGTCTCCTTTGAAGCTTTCTTT. Translation: CASRTPGVSFEAFF.

The chain is built from TRBV2 and TRBJ2-7; 8 bases map to TRBD2. The CDR3 covers 15 residues. Per the germline V gene, CDR1 is SNHLY and CDR2 is FYNNEI. V lost 0 bases to trimming and J lost 2 bases; unmatched junction nucleotides: 3. The CDR3 spells CASSEAAGGAYEQYF. CDR3 nucleotide sequence: TGTGCCAGCAGTGAAGCGGCGGGGGGCGCCTACGAGCAGTACTTC.

With regard to this clonotype: A much larger clonotype is one base distant, so this may be a read error. The rearrangement uses TRBV5-1 and TRBJ2-5, with D maybe TRBD2 (6 bases). V gave up 3 bases and J gave up 5 bases, with 26 bases separating them. This CDR3 is 18 amino acids long. CDR1 SGHRS and CDR2 YFSETQ come from the germline V gene. For the CDR3, the DNA is TGCGCCAGCAGCTCCTGGGGGGATTTCGCACTCCTGGAGGAGACCCAGTACTTC. Encoded protein: CASSSWGDFALLEETQYF.

This chain uses TRBV28 with TRBJ1-3; TRBD1 aligns across 7 bases. Germline V CDR1 and CDR2: MDHEN, SYDVKM. The CDR3 loop spans 13 amino acids. Trimming at V came to 6 bases and at J to 1 base, leaving 0 bases not matched to a gene. The CDR3 DNA reads TGTGCCAGCAGACAGGGGTCTGGAAACACCATATATTTT. As protein: CASRQGSGNTIYF.

The chain combines TRBV29-1 with TRBJ1-2; possible D gene TRBD1, 5 bases. Germline CDR1 reads SQVTM; CDR2 reads ANQGSEA. The CDR3 consists of 10 residues. The CDR3 is CTIEQGGYTF. The DNA of the CDR3 is TGCACTATCGAGCAGGGTGGCTACACCTTC.

The DNA for the CDR3 is TGTGCCAGCAGCTTAGTCTGGGGTGGAGAGACCCAGTACTTC. It encodes CASSLVWGGETQYF. The V call is TRBV7-9, the J call TRBJ2-5; unclear D gene. This CDR3 is 14 amino acids long. Germline V gene sequence: CDR1 SEHNR, CDR2 FQNEAQ (reference sequence). V was pared by 1 base and J by 4 bases, with 10 bases between.

The chain joins TRBV5-1 to TRBJ2-3, with D perhaps assigned TRBD1 or TRBD2 (5 bases each). The V end lost 4 bases, the J end lost 3 bases, and 18 bases lay between the germline ends. Germline V gives CDR1 SGHRS, CDR2 YFSETQ. This CDR3 has 16 residues. The DNA for the CDR3 is TGCGCCAGCAGCATCGGCAGGGAGATGGTGACAGATACGCAGTATTTT. Its protein is CASSIGREMVTDTQYF.

This clonotype showed up just a few times. V is TRBV12-3 or TRBV12-4 and J is TRBJ2-5; no clear D. V dropped 3 bases and J dropped 7 bases, with 9 bases sitting between them. The CDR3 contains 12 residues. The DNA for the CDR3 is TGTGCCAGCAGTTTTACTACGGGGACCCAGTACTTC. This encodes CASSFTTGTQYF.